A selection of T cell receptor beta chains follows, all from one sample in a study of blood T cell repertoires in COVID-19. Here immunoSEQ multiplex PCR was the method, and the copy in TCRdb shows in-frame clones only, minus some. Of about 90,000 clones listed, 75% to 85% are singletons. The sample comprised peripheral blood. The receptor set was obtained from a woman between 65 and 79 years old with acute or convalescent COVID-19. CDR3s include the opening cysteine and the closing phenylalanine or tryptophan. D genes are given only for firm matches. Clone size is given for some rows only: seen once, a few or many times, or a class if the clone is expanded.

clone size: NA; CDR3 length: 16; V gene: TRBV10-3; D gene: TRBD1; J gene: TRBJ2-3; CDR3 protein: CAIRDDGQGRADTQYF; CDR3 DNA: TGTGCCATCAGAGACGACGGACAGGGGAGGGCAGATACGCAGTATTTT
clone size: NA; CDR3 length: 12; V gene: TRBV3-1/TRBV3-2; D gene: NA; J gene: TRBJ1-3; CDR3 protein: CASSPVGNTIYF; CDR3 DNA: TGTGCCAGCAGCCCGGTTGGAAACACCATATATTTT
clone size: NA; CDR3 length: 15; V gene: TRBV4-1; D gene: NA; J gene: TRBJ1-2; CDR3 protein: CASSRLLGMRSGYTF; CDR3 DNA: TGCGCCAGCAGCCGACTGCTCGGGATGAGGAGTGGCTACACCTTC
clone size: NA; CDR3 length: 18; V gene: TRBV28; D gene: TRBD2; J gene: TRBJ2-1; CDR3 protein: CASSTRVLAGVSGNEQFF; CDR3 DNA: TGTGCCAGCAGTACAAGAGTCCTAGCGGGCGTGAGCGGCAATGAGCAGTTCTTC
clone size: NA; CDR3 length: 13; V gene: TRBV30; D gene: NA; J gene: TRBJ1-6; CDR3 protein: CAWRANNNSPLHF; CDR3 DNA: TGTGCCTGGAGGGCAAACAATAATTCACCCCTCCACTTT
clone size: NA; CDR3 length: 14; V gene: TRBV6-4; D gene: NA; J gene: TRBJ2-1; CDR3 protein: CASSDRGASEEQFF; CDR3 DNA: TGTGCCAGCAGTGATCGGGGGGCTAGCGAAGAGCAGTTCTTC
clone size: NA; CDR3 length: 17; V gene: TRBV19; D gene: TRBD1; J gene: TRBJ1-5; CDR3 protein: CASGPGQVRRQNQPQHF; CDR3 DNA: TGTGCCAGTGGTCCGGGACAGGTCAGAAGGCAGAATCAGCCCCAGCATTTT
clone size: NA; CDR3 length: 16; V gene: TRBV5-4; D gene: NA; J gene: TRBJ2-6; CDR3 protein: CASSRDSSSGANVLTF; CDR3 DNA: TGTGCCAGCAGCAGAGACAGTAGCTCTGGGGCCAACGTCCTGACTTTC
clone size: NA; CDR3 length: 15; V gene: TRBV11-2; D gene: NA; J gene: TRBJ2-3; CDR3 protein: CASSLMDFPTDTQYF; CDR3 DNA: TGTGCCAGCAGCTTAATGGACTTCCCCACAGATACGCAGTATTTT
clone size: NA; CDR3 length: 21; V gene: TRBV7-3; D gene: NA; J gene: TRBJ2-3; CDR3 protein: CASSLNWLGIHPAQGADTQYF; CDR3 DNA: TGTGCCAGCAGCTTAAACTGGCTAGGTATTCATCCCGCCCAGGGTGCAGATACGCAGTATTTT
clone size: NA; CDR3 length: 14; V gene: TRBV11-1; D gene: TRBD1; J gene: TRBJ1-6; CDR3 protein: CASGWTGNNSPLHF; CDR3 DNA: TGTGCCAGCGGATGGACAGGGAATAATTCACCCCTCCACTTT
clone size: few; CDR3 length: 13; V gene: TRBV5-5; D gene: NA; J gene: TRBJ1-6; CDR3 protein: CASSLAGGSPLHF; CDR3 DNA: TGTGCCAGCAGCTTGGCGGGGGGCTCACCCCTCCACTTT
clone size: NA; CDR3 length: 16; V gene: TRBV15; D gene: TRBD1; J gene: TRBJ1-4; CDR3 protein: CATSRDRSGPDEKLFF; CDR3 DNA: TGTGCCACCAGCAGGGACAGGAGCGGTCCCGATGAAAAACTGTTTTTT